This TCR beta chain originates from a study of T-cell reconstitution after alpha-beta-depleted transplantation in children. The study, taken as a whole, reports: Among T cells one year after transplant, newly produced cells accounted for most counts and diversity. The origin of high day-60 TCRbeta diversity in some patients lay in surviving recipient T cells and thymic progenitors.

This clonotype was detected a few times. Its antigen is still unknown. A library of TCRbeta sequences, prepared with unique molecular identifiers, was generated. TCRdb re-called the PCR reads through MiXCR, storing one row per CDR3 protein. The table shows about 980,000 distinct CDR3 sequences, with around 30% occurring only once. This CDR3 has 18 amino acids. V lost 3 bases and J lost 0, with 19 bases in between. Germline V gives CDR1 KGHSH, CDR2 LQKENI. The origin of this receptor is a boy in the first two years of life who had a stem cell transplant for SCID, so the T cells may come from the graft donor. The chain couples TRBV18 to TRBJ2-3; weak D call: TRBD2 (5 bases). The sequencing here drew on PBMCs, mostly from graft donor cells, taken 360 days after TCRalphabeta/CD19-depleted stem cell transplant. CDR3: CASSPLPSGRPSTDTQYF. CDR3 nucleotides: TGTGCCAGCTCACCGCTTCCCAGCGGTCGACCTAGCACAGATACGCAGTATTTT.